Following are 21 T cell receptor beta chains from one sample sequenced in a study of blood T cell repertoires in COVID-19. Here immunoSEQ multiplex PCR was the method, and the copy in TCRdb shows in-frame clones only, minus some. Here the sample spans 40,000 to 60,000 clones, 84% being singletons. Input material: peripheral blood. These receptors were collected from a human donor in a cohort sampled during active COVID-19.

The chain carries TRBV9 and TRBJ1-1, with D possibly TRBD1 on 5 matching bases. Germline CDR1 reads SGDLS; CDR2 reads YYNGEE. Trimming shortened V by 0 bases and J by 7 bases, and 10 bases separated the two germline ends. CDR3 length: 13 amino acids. DNA of the CDR3: TGTGCCAGCAGCGTAGCAGGGCTGGGTGAAGCTTTCTTT. Amino acids: CASSVAGLGEAFF.

This clone was seen just once. This chain uses TRBV27 with TRBJ2-7; no clear D. The CDR3 covers 13 residues. Per germline, CDR1 MNHEY and CDR2 SMNVEV (reference sequence). Deletions cut 4 bases from V and 4 bases from J, with 11 bases between. The CDR3 loop reads CASSWSVMYEQYF. CDR3 bases: TGTGCCAGCAGTTGGAGTGTTATGTACGAGCAGTACTTC.

CDR3: CASSEQGHQETQYF. In DNA form, the CDR3 reads TGTGCCAGCAGTGAACAGGGTCACCAAGAGACCCAGTACTTC. The genes are TRBV6-1 and TRBJ2-5; D possibly corresponds to TRBD1 (5 bases). CDR3 size: 14 residues. The V gene lost 2 bases and the J gene lost 0 bases, with 7 bases spanning the gap. The germline V gene has CDR1 MNHNS and CDR2 SASEGT.

The V and J genes are TRBV6-6 and TRBJ2-5; the match to TRBD2 covers 10 bases. CDR1 is MNHNY, CDR2 SVGAGI, per germline (reference sequence). The trim removed 7 bases at V and 4 bases at J, leaving 18 bases unmatched. The CDR3 contains 18 residues. CDR3 loop: CASTRGSSGSRVGETQYF. Written as DNA, the CDR3 is TGTGCCAGCACTCGTGGGTCTAGCGGGAGTAGGGTAGGAGAGACCCAGTACTTC.

The V call is TRBV27, the J call TRBJ2-1; D remains unclear. Trimming took 3 bases from V and 9 from J, leaving 12 bases between them. Germline V lookup: CDR1 MNHEY, CDR2 SMNVEV (reference sequence). The CDR3 length is 13 residues. CDR3 protein: CASSFSGYREQFF. CDR3 DNA sequence: TGTGCCAGCAGTTTTTCGGGTTATCGTGAGCAGTTCTTC.

This chain uses TRBV19 with TRBJ1-2, with TRBD1 as a possible D gene (6 bases). V lost 4 bases, J lost 8 bases, and 11 bases lay in between. The CDR3 has 12 amino acids. Germline CDR1 LNHDA, CDR2 SQIVND (reference sequence). The CDR3 here is CASSRGTKGYTF. CDR3 DNA: TGTGCCAGTAGTAGAGGGACAAAAGGCTACACCTTC.

The gene calls are TRBV28 and TRBJ2-7, with 7 bases aligning to TRBD2. The CDR3 length is 13 residues. V shed 2 bases and J 5 bases; nucleotides not matched to a gene: 3. Germline lookup yields CDR1 MDHEN and CDR2 SYDVKM. The DNA of the CDR3 is TGTGCCAGCAGTTTAGCGGGAGAAGACGAGCAGTACTTC. Translated: CASSLAGEDEQYF.

This clone appeared a few times. The CDR3, as DNA: TGCGCCAGCAGCCTGGGGGGACTAGCGGTCTACAATGAGCAGTTCTTC. Amino acids: CASSLGGLAVYNEQFF. The chain couples TRBV5-1 to TRBJ2-1; 11 bases line up with TRBD2. The CDR3 extends over 16 amino acids. J was trimmed by 3 bases and V by 4 bases; bases with no gene match: 6. CDR1 SGHRS and CDR2 YFSETQ come from the germline V gene.

The CDR3 protein is CASDQGGEQYF. The CDR3, as DNA: TGTGCCAGCGATCAGGGGGGCGAGCAGTACTTC. The chain combines TRBV19 with TRBJ2-7; a possible D gene is TRBD1 (7 bases). Deletions cut 9 bases from V and 6 bases from J, with 12 bases between. CDR3 size: 11 residues. The V gene's germline CDR1 is LNHDA and CDR2 SQIVND (reference sequence).

J is TRBJ2-2 and V is TRBV4-2; 10 bases align to TRBD2. The CDR3 is made up of 17 amino acids. Germline assignment: CDR1 LGHNA and CDR2 YNFKEQ. V was clipped by 3 bases and J by 4 bases; unmatched bases: 8. For the CDR3, the DNA is TGTGCCAGCAGCCACCCCCAGCGGGAGGGCCTCACCGGGGAGCTGTTTTTT. This sequence encodes CASSHPQREGLTGELFF.

The rearrangement uses TRBV6-5 and TRBJ1-1, with TRBD1 matching over 8 bases. V dropped 6 bases and J dropped 1; count of bases not matched to a gene: 4. The CDR3 length is 14 residues. Germline V CDR1 and CDR2: MNHEY, SVGAGI. In nucleotides, the CDR3 is TGTGCCAGCAGACGGGACAGGACGAACACTGAAGCTTTCTTT. Translating it yields CASRRDRTNTEAFF.

V and J are TRBV19 and TRBJ1-1; D not resolved. Trimming cost V 5 bases and J 4 bases, with 11 bases left between them. CDR1 LNHDA and CDR2 SQIVND come from the germline V gene (reference sequence). CDR3 size: 13 residues. CDR3 loop: CASSLTLATEAFF. DNA of the CDR3: TGTGCCAGTAGTTTAACCTTGGCCACTGAAGCTTTCTTT.

The V and J genes are TRBV6-5 and TRBJ2-3; TRBD2 aligns across 10 bases. Per germline, CDR1 MNHEY and CDR2 SVGAGI. The J segment lost 2 bases and the V segment lost 7 bases, leaving 6 bases of the junction unmatched. There are 15 residues in the CDR3. The CDR3 bases are TGTGCCAGCAATCAGCGGGAGGGCCTCACAGATACGCAGTATTTT. Translation: CASNQREGLTDTQYF.

The chain employs TRBV11-3 and TRBJ2-2; 9 bases fit TRBD2. Germline trimming cut 4 bases from V and 4 bases from J; bases unmatched to any gene: 7. CDR3 size: 16 residues. Germline V gives CDR1 SGHNT, CDR2 YENEEA. CDR3 sequence (DNA): TGTGCCAGCAGCTCCCCTCCTAGCGGGACCACCGGGGAGCTGTTTTTT. Residues: CASSSPPSGTTGELFF.

The rearrangement joins TRBV7-2 to TRBJ1-1; D remains unclear. The CDR3 is made up of 15 amino acids. Germline CDR1 and CDR2: SGHTA and FQGNSA. V lost 0 bases and J 1 base, leaving 9 bases between the germline ends. CDR3 loop: CASSLAGWANTEAFF. The CDR3 DNA is TGTGCCAGCAGCTTAGCCGGTTGGGCGAACACTGAAGCTTTCTTT.

The J gene is TRBJ2-3, the V gene TRBV4-2; 7 bases are a match to TRBD1. The germline V gene encodes CDR1 LGHNA and CDR2 YNFKEQ. The CDR3 consists of 15 residues. The V gene end was trimmed by 6 bases and the J gene end by 0 bases; junction bases not matched to a gene: 6. The CDR3, as DNA: TGTGCCAGCAGTCTTACAGGGGACAGCACAGATACGCAGTATTTT. This encodes CASSLTGDSTDTQYF.

The V and J genes are TRBV12-2 and TRBJ1-4; the D call in the table, TRBD1, was not verified against the DNA. TRBV12-2 is flagged as a pseudogene. The CDR3 has 15 residues. This CDR3 is CASRSPDRGNEKLFF. CDR3 nucleotides: TGTGCAAGTCGGAGCCCGGACAGGGGGAATGAAAAACTGTTTTTT.

This clone has just one count. The rearrangement links TRBV7-2 to TRBJ2-7; 14 bases are a match to TRBD2. CDR3 length: 15 amino acids. Trimming removed 2 bases from V and 5 bases from J; junction bases left unmatched: 2. Germline loops: CDR1 SGHTA, CDR2 FQGNSA. CDR3 coding DNA: TGTGCCAGCAGCTTAACGGGACTAGCGGGAGACGAGCAGTACTTC. Encoded protein: CASSLTGLAGDEQYF.

The chain employs TRBV27 and TRBJ2-7, with TRBD2 as a possible D gene (5 bases). Germline V CDR1 and CDR2: MNHEY, SMNVEV (reference sequence). Trimming pared 9 bases from V and 1 base from J, leaving 19 bases between. This CDR3 is built from 15 residues. The CDR3: CASQPTGLLSYEQYF. The CDR3 DNA is TGTGCCAGTCAACCCACGGGGTTACTTTCCTACGAGCAGTACTTC.

The rearrangement joins TRBV19 to TRBJ2-2; D is ambiguous. The CDR3 is 15 amino acids. V shed 5 bases and J shed 6 bases, with 16 bases lying between them. The germline gives CDR1 LNHDA, CDR2 SQIVND (reference sequence). CDR3 in amino acids: CASSSGPAFAGELFF. Written as DNA, the CDR3 is TGTGCCAGTAGTTCGGGTCCCGCATTCGCCGGGGAGCTGTTTTTT. Drawing the rest from reference TRBV19 and TRBJ2-2, the complete variable domain is DGGITQSPKYLFRKEGQNVTLSCEQNLNHDAMYWYRQDPGQGLRLIYYSQIVNDFQKGDIAEGYSVSREKKESFPLTVTSAQKNPTAFYLCASSSGPAFAGELFFGEGSRLTVL.

The chain uses TRBV19 and TRBJ2-4; TRBD1 agrees at 7 bases. Per germline, CDR1 LNHDA and CDR2 SQIVND (reference sequence). J was trimmed by 0 bases and V by 4 bases; bases with no gene match: 6. The CDR3 extends over 16 amino acids. In DNA form, the CDR3 reads TGTGCCAGTAGTACGGGACAGCTCCTAGCCAAAAACATTCAGTACTTC. It encodes CASSTGQLLAKNIQYF.